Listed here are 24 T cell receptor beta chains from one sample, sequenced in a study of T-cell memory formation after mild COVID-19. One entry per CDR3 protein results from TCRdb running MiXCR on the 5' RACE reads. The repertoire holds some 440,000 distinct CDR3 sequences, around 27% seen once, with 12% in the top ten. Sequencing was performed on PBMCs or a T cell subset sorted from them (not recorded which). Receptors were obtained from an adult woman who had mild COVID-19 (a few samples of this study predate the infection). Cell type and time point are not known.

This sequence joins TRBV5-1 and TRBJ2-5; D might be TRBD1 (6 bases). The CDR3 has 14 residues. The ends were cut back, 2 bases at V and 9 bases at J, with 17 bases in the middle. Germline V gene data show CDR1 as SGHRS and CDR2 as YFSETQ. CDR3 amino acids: CASSFRQDLIAQYF. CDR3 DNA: TGCGCCAGCAGCTTCCGACAGGACTTGATCGCCCAGTACTTC. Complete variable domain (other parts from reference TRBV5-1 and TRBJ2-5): KAGVTQTPRYLIKTRGQQVTLSCSPISGHRSVSWYQQTPGQGLQFLFEYFSETQRNKGNFPGRFSGRQFSNSRSEMNVSTLELGDSALYLCASSFRQDLIAQYFGPGTRLLVL.

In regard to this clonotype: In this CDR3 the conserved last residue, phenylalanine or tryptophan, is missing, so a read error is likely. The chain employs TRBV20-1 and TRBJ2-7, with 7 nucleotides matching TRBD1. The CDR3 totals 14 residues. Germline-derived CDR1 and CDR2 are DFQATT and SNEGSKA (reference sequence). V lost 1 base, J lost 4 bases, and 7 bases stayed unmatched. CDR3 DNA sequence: TGCAGTGCTAGAGCAATTCAGGGGGTTTACGAGCAGTACTTA. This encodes CSARAIQGVYEQYL.

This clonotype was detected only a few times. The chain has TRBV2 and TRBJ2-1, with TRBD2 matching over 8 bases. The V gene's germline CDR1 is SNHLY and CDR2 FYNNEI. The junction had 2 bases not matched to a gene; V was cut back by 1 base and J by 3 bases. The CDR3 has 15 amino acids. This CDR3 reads CASSEVAGGYNEQFF. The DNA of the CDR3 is TGTGCCAGCAGTGAAGTGGCGGGGGGCTACAATGAGCAGTTCTTC.

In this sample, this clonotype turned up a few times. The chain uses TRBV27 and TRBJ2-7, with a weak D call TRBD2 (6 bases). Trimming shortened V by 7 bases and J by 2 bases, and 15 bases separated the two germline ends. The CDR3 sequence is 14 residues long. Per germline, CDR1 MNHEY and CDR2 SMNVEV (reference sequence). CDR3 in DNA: TGTGCCAGCACTCAGGAGGGGCAGACCTACGAGCAGTACTTC. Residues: CASTQEGQTYEQYF.

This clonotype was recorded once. The DNA of the CDR3 is TGTGCCAGCTCACCAACTTCGGGGGCCGGTAATTCACCCCTCCACTTT. It yields the protein CASSPTSGAGNSPLHF. The chain is built from TRBV18 and TRBJ1-6, with D maybe TRBD1 (6 bases). The CDR3 loop spans 16 amino acids. V was clipped by 2 bases and J by 6 bases, with 14 bases between them. Germline V gene data show CDR1 as KGHSH and CDR2 as LQKENI.

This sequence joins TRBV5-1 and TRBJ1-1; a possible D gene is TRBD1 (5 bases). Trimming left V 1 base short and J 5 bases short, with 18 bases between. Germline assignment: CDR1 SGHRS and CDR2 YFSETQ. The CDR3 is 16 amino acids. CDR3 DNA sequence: TGCGCCAGCAGCTTGTATGGGGGATCAGGGACGACTGAAGCTTTCTTT. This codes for CASSLYGGSGTTEAFF.

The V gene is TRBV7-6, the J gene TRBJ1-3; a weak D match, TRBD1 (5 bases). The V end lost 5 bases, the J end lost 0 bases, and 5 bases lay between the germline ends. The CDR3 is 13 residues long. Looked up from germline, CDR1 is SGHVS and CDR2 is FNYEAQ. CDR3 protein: CASSDSSGNTIYF. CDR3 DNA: TGTGCCAGCAGCGACAGCTCTGGAAACACCATATATTTT.

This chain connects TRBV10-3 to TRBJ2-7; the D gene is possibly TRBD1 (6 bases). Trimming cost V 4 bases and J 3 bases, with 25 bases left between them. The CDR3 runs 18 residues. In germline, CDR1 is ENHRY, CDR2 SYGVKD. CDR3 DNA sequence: TGTGCCATCAGTGTGCCGATTCAGGGGCCCGCCGGACTCTACGAGCAGTACTTC. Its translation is CAISVPIQGPAGLYEQYF.

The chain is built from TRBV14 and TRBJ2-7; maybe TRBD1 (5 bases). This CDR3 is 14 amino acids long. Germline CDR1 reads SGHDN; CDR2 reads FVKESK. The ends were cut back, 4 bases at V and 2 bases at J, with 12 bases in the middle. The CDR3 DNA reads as TGTGCCAGCAGCCCGACAGCGATACCCTACGAGCAGTACTTC. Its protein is CASSPTAIPYEQYF.

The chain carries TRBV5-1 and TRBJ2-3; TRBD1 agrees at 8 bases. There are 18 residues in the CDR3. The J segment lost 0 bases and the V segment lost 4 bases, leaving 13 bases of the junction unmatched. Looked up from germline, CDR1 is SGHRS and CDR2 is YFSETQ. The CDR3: CASSPGGSPQHSTDTQYF. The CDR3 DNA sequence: TGCGCCAGCAGCCCAGGGGGCTCCCCTCAGCATAGCACAGATACGCAGTATTTT.

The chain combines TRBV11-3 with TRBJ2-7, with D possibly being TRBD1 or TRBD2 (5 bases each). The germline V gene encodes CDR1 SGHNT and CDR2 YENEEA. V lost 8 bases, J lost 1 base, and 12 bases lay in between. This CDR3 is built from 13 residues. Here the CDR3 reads CASSGDGSYEQYF. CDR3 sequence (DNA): TGTGCCAGCTCCGGGGACGGGTCCTACGAGCAGTACTTC.

CDR3 sequence: CASSGASGTGELFF. The CDR3 DNA reads as TGCGCCAGCAGCGGAGCTAGCGGTACCGGGGAGCTGTTTTTT. The chain has TRBV5-1 and TRBJ2-2, with TRBD2 matching over 7 bases. The CDR3 length is 14 residues. Germline V gene lookup returns CDR1 SGHRS and CDR2 YFSETQ. V was pared by 4 bases and J by 5 bases, with 5 bases of the junction left unmatched.

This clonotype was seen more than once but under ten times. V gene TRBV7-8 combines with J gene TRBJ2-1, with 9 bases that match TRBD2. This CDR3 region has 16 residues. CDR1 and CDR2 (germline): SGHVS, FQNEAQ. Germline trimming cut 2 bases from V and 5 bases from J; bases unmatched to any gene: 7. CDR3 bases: TGTGCCAGCAGCTTACGTCCTAGCGGGACCCACAATGAGCAGTTCTTC. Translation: CASSLRPSGTHNEQFF.

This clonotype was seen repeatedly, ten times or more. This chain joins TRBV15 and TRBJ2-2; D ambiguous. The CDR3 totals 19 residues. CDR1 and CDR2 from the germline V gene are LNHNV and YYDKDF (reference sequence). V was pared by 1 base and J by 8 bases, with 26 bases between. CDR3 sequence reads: CATSRGTATRAFRAGELFF. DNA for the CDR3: TGTGCCACCAGCAGAGGCACCGCCACCCGGGCCTTTCGAGCGGGGGAGCTGTTTTTT.

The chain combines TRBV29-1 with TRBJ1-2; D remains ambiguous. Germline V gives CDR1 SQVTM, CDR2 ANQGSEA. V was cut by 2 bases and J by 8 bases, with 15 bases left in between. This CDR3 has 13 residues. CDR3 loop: CSVESTATYGYTF. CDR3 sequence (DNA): TGCAGCGTTGAATCGACGGCCACGTACGGCTACACCTTC. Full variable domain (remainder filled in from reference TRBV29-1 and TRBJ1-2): SAVISQKPSRDICQRGTSLTIQCQVDSQVTMMFWYRQQPGQSLTLIATANQGSEATYESGFVIDKFPISRPNLTFSTLTVSNMSPEDSSIYLCSVESTATYGYTFGSGTRLTVV.

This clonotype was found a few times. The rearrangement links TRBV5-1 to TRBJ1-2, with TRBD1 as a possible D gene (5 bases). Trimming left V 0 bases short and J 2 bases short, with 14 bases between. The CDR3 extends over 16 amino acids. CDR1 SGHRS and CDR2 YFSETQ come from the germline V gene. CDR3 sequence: CASSLGQRAGNYGYTF. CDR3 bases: TGCGCCAGCAGCTTGGGACAGCGGGCGGGGAACTATGGCTACACCTTC.

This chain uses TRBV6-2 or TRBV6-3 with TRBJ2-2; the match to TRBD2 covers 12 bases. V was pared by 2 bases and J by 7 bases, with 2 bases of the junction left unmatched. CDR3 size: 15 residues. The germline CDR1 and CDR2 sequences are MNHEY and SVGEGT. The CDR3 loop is CASSYGLAGRGELFF. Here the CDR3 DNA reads TGTGCCAGCAGTTACGGACTAGCGGGACGCGGGGAGCTGTTTTTT.

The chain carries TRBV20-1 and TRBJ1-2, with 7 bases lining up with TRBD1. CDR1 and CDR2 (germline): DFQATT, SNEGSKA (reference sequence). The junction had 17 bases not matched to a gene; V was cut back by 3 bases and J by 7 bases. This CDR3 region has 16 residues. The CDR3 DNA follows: TGCAGTGCTAGCGATCAGTCAGGGGGGATCCGCTCTGGCTACACCTTC. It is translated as CSASDQSGGIRSGYTF.

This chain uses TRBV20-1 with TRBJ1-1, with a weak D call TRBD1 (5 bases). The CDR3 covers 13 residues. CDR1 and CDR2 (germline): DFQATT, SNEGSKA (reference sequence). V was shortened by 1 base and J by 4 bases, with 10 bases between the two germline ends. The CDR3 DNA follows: TGCAGTGCTAGAGGGGGACTGAGCACTGAAGCTTTCTTT. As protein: CSARGGLSTEAFF.

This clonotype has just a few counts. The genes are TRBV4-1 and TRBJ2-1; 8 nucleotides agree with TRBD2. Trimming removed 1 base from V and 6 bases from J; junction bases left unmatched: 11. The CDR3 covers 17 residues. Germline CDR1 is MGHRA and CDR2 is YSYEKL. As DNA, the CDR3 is TGCGCCAGCAGCCAAGGGCTAGCGGGTTTAAAAATCAATGAGCAGTTCTTC. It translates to CASSQGLAGLKINEQFF.

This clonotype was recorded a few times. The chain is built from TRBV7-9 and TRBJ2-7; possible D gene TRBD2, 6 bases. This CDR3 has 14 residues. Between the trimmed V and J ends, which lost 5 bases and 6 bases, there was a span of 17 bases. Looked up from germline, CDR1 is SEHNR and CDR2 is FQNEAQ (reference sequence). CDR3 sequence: CASSQTGSVGEQYF. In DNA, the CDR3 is TGTGCCAGCAGCCAGACCGGGAGCGTCGGCGAGCAGTACTTC.

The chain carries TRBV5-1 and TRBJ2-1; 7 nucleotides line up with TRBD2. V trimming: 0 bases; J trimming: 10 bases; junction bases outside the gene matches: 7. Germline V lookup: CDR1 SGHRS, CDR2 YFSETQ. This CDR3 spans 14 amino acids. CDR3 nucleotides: TGCGCCAGCAGCTTGGCCGTCGGACTAGGCGAGCAGTTCTTC. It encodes CASSLAVGLGEQFF.

CDR3 nucleotides: TGTGCCAGCAGTTTTCGACAGGGATCGGGTGGCTACACCTTC. This codes for CASSFRQGSGGYTF. The rearrangement uses TRBV12-3 or TRBV12-4 and TRBJ1-2; TRBD1 aligns across 7 bases. This CDR3 is built from 14 residues. Losses at the gene ends were 3 bases for V and 7 bases for J; bases not matched to a gene: 8.

The CDR3: CASSTSGTLNTEAFF. The CDR3 coding sequence is TGCGCCAGCAGCACATCCGGGACTCTGAACACTGAAGCTTTCTTT. The gene calls are TRBV5-1 and TRBJ1-1, with a tentative D call TRBD1 (5 bases). The germline V gene encodes CDR1 SGHRS and CDR2 YFSETQ. V was cut by 4 bases and J by 0 bases, with 13 bases left in between. This CDR3 is built from 15 residues.